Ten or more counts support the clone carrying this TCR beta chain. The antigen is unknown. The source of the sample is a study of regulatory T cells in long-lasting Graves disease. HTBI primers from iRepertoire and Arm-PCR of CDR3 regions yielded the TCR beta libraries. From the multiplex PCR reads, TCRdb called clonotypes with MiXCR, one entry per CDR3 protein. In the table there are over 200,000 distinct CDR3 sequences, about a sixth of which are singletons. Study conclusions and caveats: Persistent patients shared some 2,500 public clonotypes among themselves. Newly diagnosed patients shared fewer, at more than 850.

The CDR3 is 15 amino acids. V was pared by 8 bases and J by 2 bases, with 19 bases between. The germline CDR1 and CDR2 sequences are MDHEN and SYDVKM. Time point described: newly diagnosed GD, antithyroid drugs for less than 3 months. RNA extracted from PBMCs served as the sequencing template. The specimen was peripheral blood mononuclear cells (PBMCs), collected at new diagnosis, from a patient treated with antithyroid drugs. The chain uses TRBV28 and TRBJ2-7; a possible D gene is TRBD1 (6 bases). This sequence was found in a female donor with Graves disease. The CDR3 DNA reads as TGTGCCAGCGCCGAAGGGGGTACGTCGGCCTACGAGCAGTACTTC. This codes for CASAEGGTSAYEQYF.